The 15 T cell receptor beta chains listed next were all sequenced from one sample in a study of T cells in severe cutaneous drug reactions. The donors had carbamazepine-induced Stevens-Johnson syndrome or toxic epidermal necrolysis. Bulk and single-cell libraries used iRepertoire multiplex PCR with TCR subtype-specific primers. TCRdb reprocessed the multiplex PCR reads and keeps a single row for each CDR3 protein, giving no DNA. The table for this sample gives several thousand distinct CDR3 sequences. The specimen was PBMCs. These receptors all stem from a human donor with a severe cutaneous adverse drug reaction.

J is TRBJ2-7 and V is TRBV28; TCRdb's assignment of TRBD2 cannot be checked, as there is no DNA. The CDR3 runs 15 residues. Looked up from germline, CDR1 is MDHEN and CDR2 is SYDVKM. CDR3 loop: CASSMTSGRAYEQYF.

The rearrangement joins TRBV2 to TRBJ1-1; TCRdb outputs TRBD1, but without DNA this stays unchecked. The CDR3 is made up of 15 amino acids. Germline values: CDR1 SNHLY, CDR2 FYNNEI. CDR3: CASSEDSHMNTEAFF.

By frequency, this clonotype is medium-sized. V usage is TRBV4-1 and J usage is TRBJ2-7. This CDR3 is 15 amino acids long. The germline V gene has CDR1 MGHRA and CDR2 YSYEKL. The CDR3 here is CASSQVETPTYEQYF.

This clonotype is identified as medium-sized (0.01 to 0.1%) from frequency. This chain connects TRBV15 to TRBJ2-1; the TCRdb D gene call, TRBD1, has no DNA to confirm it. The CDR3 has 13 residues. The germline V gene encodes CDR1 LNHNV and CDR2 YYDKDF (reference sequence). CDR3 region: CATSPTTGGVGFF.

The chain joins TRBV7-8 to TRBJ2-1; TCRdb gives TRBD1 as the D gene, but with no DNA this cannot be confirmed. The CDR3 is made up of 17 amino acids. Per the germline V gene, CDR1 is SGHVS and CDR2 is FQNEAQ. CDR3 region: CASSPPRGAGVDNEQFF.

The V call is TRBV7-3, the J call TRBJ2-1. The CDR3 length is 14 residues. Germline values: CDR1 SGHTA, CDR2 FQGTGA. This chain's CDR3 is CASSLNLADNEQFF.

The chain combines TRBV7-8 with TRBJ2-7. The CDR3 contains 14 residues. The germline V gene has CDR1 SGHVS and CDR2 FQNEAQ. The CDR3 spells CASSFSGITYEQYF.

This clonotype is labeled medium-sized (0.01 to 0.1%) based on frequency. The gene calls are TRBV28 and TRBJ2-1; TCRdb picks TRBD1, but there is no DNA to check that call. The germline V gene has CDR1 MDHEN and CDR2 SYDVKM. The CDR3 runs 16 residues. CDR3 region: CASSSRDPRTYNEQFF.

This clonotype is identified as medium-sized from frequency. The V and J genes are TRBV4-1 and TRBJ2-7; TCRdb picks TRBD2, but there is no DNA to check that call. Germline assignment: CDR1 MGHRA and CDR2 YSYEKL. The CDR3 extends over 15 amino acids. The CDR3 loop reads CASSQPAGSTYEQYF.

This chain joins TRBV4-2 and TRBJ2-3; lacking DNA, the TRBD2 call made by TCRdb goes unchecked. This CDR3 comprises 14 residues. CDR1 LGHNA and CDR2 YNFKEQ come from the germline V gene. The chain's CDR3 is CASSQDGSGHTQYF.

The chain joins TRBV2 to TRBJ1-1. The CDR3 sequence is 11 residues long. Germline values: CDR1 SNHLY, CDR2 FYNNEI. This CDR3 reads CARGGNTEAFF.

Measured by frequency, this clonotype is medium-sized. J is TRBJ1-1 and V is TRBV4-2; TCRdb gives TRBD1 as the D gene, but with no DNA this cannot be confirmed. The CDR3 is 15 residues long. Germline V gives CDR1 LGHNA, CDR2 YNFKEQ. The chain's CDR3 is CASSQAGQGNTEAFF.

Judged by frequency, this clonotype is medium-sized (0.01 to 0.1%). The chain uses TRBV24-1 and TRBJ1-5. Germline-derived CDR1 and CDR2 are KGHDR and SFDVKD. This CDR3 spans 14 amino acids. The CDR3 region is CATSDLRSNQPQHF.

The chain uses TRBV20-1 and TRBJ2-7. The germline CDR1 and CDR2 sequences are DFQATT and SNEGSKA (reference sequence). There are 13 residues in the CDR3. The chain's CDR3 is CSARGRNTYEQYF.

This clonotype shows up as medium-sized by frequency. CDR3 residues: CASRRFQETQYF. The chain employs TRBV6-2 or TRBV6-3 and TRBJ2-5. Germline lookup yields CDR1 MNHEY and CDR2 SVGEGT. The CDR3 covers 12 residues.